These 5 T cell receptor beta chains were all obtained from the same sample, sequenced in a study of PD-L1 blockade in urothelial cancer (dated by TCRdb to between 2016 and 2019). The sample's time point label is to be understood as: pretreatment tumor sample. Libraries were built with the immunoSEQ multiplex PCR assay. In TCRdb, the immuneACCESS table is reduced to in-frame sequences with V and J assigned. These tables do not hold every clone; where another copy was compared, an unresolved V gene accounts for under half, and the others remain unexplained. This sample is represented by around 1,800 clones; approximately 35% of them were singletons. The top ten clones comprise approximately 11% of the sample. Sequences were derived from tumor tissue, sampled before atezolizumab (anti-PD-L1) treatment. The source of these receptors is a man between 45 and 60 years old with urothelial cancer.

The genes are TRBV6-8 and TRBJ1-5; no definite D call. CDR3 length: 13 amino acids. CDR1 and CDR2 (germline): MNHGY, SAAAGT. The V end lost 10 bases, the J end lost 2 bases, and 12 bases lay between the germline ends. Here the CDR3 reads CATKRVGNQPQHF. The CDR3 DNA sequence: TGTGCCACTAAGAGGGTGGGCAATCAGCCCCAGCATTTT.

In its sample, this clone ranks as medium-sized. The rearrangement joins TRBV11-3 to TRBJ1-5, with D perhaps matching TRBD1 (6 bases). The CDR3 has 14 amino acids. V was pared by 5 bases and J by 4 bases, with 12 bases between. The V gene's germline CDR1 is SGHNT and CDR2 YENEEA. CDR3 coding DNA: TGTGCCAGCAGCCCAAACAGGGAAAATCAGCCCCAGCATTTT. It specifies CASSPNRENQPQHF.

This clone qualifies as medium-sized. This rearrangement joins TRBV7-6 to TRBJ1-1; D is possibly TRBD1 (5 bases). The CDR3 contains 16 residues. The ends were cut back, 5 bases at V and 1 base at J, with 17 bases in the middle. The V gene's germline CDR1 is SGHVS and CDR2 FNYEAQ. For the CDR3, the DNA is TGTGCCAGCAGCGCCGGGGCGAACCTGCGGAACACTGAAGCTTTCTTT. Translated, it gives CASSAGANLRNTEAFF.

Only a few counts were recorded for this clone. The V call is TRBV28, the J call TRBJ1-1; D unclear. This CDR3 is 16 amino acids long. The germline gives CDR1 MDHEN, CDR2 SYDVKM. Trimming removed 3 bases at V and 0 bases at J, with 14 bases between. The CDR3 protein is CASSLGRLGVNTEAFF. Written as DNA, the CDR3 is TGTGCCAGCAGTTTGGGTAGGCTTGGGGTGAACACTGAAGCTTTCTTT.

In this sample, this clone turned up a few times. The chain employs TRBV18 and TRBJ1-4; maybe TRBD1 (6 bases). The CDR3 is made up of 15 amino acids. Looked up from germline, CDR1 is KGHSH and CDR2 is LQKENI. With 3 bases removed from V and 4 bases from J, the gap between germline ends came to 12 bases. Here the CDR3 reads CASSPQTGVNEKLFF. Here the CDR3 DNA reads TGTGCCAGCTCACCTCAGACAGGCGTTAATGAAAAACTGTTTTTT.